What follows are 15 T cell receptor beta chains derived from one specimen sequenced in a study of response to subunit inactivated influenza vaccine. TCRdb analysed the RT-PCR reads with MiXCR anew, one entry per CDR3 protein. Of fewer than 550,000 distinct CDR3 sequences listed, around 25% were seen once; the top ten hold about 1.9%. The material sequenced was CD4+ T cells sorted from PBMCs, taken 5 days after vaccination. Source of these receptors: a man aged 45-60 years who received an inactivated influenza vaccine.

The chain links TRBV9 to TRBJ2-1; 12 bases align to TRBD2. The CDR3 loop spans 17 amino acids. After removal of 2 bases from V and 8 bases from J, the junction contained 11 bases not matched to a gene. CDR1 and CDR2 (germline): SGDLS, YYNGEE. CDR3 loop: CASSVTSGRNLRHEQFF. The DNA for the CDR3 is TGTGCCAGCAGCGTTACTAGCGGGAGGAACCTACGGCATGAGCAGTTCTTC.

The chain's CDR3 is CASSGASGRAYEQYF. CDR3 DNA: TGTGCCAGCAGCGGAGCTAGCGGGAGGGCCTACGAGCAGTACTTC. The rearrangement joins TRBV9 to TRBJ2-7, with 12 positions matching TRBD2. This CDR3 comprises 15 residues. The germline V gene has CDR1 SGDLS and CDR2 YYNGEE. V lost 3 bases to trimming and J lost 2 bases; unmatched junction nucleotides: 3.

This clonotype was counted between two and nine times. The genes are TRBV6-2 or TRBV6-3 and TRBJ2-3; the D gene is possibly TRBD2 (5 bases). The CDR3 has 16 amino acids. Germline CDR1 reads MNHEY; CDR2 reads SVGEGT. Trimming pared 2 bases from V and 5 bases from J, leaving 17 bases between. This CDR3 is CASSYMGVGKRDTQYF. CDR3 in DNA: TGTGCCAGCAGTTACATGGGAGTGGGTAAAAGAGATACGCAGTATTTT.

This clonotype has just a few counts. The V call is TRBV18, the J call TRBJ2-2; no definite D call. The length of the CDR3 is 16 residues. V lost 2 bases and J lost 4, with 14 bases in between. Germline CDR1 reads KGHSH; CDR2 reads LQKENI. The chain's CDR3 is CASSPFERISTGELFF. CDR3 coding DNA: TGTGCCAGCTCACCATTCGAACGGATATCCACCGGGGAGCTGTTTTTT.

The table lists this clonotype with a count of one. The rearrangement links TRBV7-9 to TRBJ2-5; D ambiguous. This CDR3 has 12 amino acids. Germline V gene data show CDR1 as SEHNR and CDR2 as FQNEAQ (reference sequence). V was clipped by 5 bases and J by 12 bases, with 16 bases between them. The CDR3: CASSGTSDVEYF. The CDR3 nucleotides are TGTGCCAGCAGCGGTACCTCGGACGTTGAGTACTTC.

V and J are TRBV4-3 and TRBJ2-3, with 11 bases identical to TRBD2. Germline V gives CDR1 LGHNA, CDR2 YSLEER. The CDR3 has 17 residues. Trimming at V came to 4 bases and at J to 3 bases, leaving 9 bases not matched to a gene. CDR3 bases: TGCGCCAGCAGCCCCACTAGCGGGGGACCTAGAACAGATACGCAGTATTTT. Residues: CASSPTSGGPRTDTQYF.

This clonotype was found a few times. The CDR3: CASSASGSLSYNEQFF. The CDR3 nucleotides are TGCGCCAGCAGCGCTAGCGGGAGCCTCTCCTACAATGAGCAGTTCTTC. V gene TRBV5-1 combines with J gene TRBJ2-1; TRBD2 matches 10 bases. V lost 4 bases and J lost 0; bases outside the gene matches: 4. Germline loops: CDR1 SGHRS, CDR2 YFSETQ. CDR3 length: 16 amino acids.

The chain uses TRBV5-1 and TRBJ1-2; 11 positions agree with TRBD1. Germline lookup yields CDR1 SGHRS and CDR2 YFSETQ. J gave up 5 bases and V 4 bases, and 7 bases lay outside the gene matches. CDR3 length: 15 amino acids. The CDR3 loop is CASSQGTGGSYGYTF. CDR3 DNA sequence: TGCGCCAGCAGCCAGGGGACAGGGGGATCATATGGCTACACCTTC.

The J gene is TRBJ2-7, the V gene TRBV11-2, with 11 positions matching TRBD2. In germline, CDR1 is SGHAT, CDR2 FQNNGV. Trimming removed 5 bases from V and 0 bases from J; junction bases left unmatched: 9. The CDR3 runs 17 residues. This CDR3 is CASSLSTSGVSSYEQYF. For the CDR3, the DNA is TGTGCCAGCAGCCTATCGACTAGCGGGGTTAGCTCCTACGAGCAGTACTTC.

The rearrangement joins TRBV12-3 or TRBV12-4 to TRBJ1-5, with unresolved D. With 3 bases removed from V and 2 bases from J, the gap between germline ends came to 11 bases. The CDR3 spans 15 residues. The CDR3 sequence is CASSLGSLGNQPQHF. The CDR3 DNA follows: TGTGCCAGCAGTTTGGGGAGCTTGGGCAATCAGCCCCAGCATTTT.

J is TRBJ1-6 and V is TRBV5-1, with a possible D match to TRBD1 (6 bases). The V gene's germline CDR1 is SGHRS and CDR2 YFSETQ. The CDR3 consists of 16 residues. V was pared by 4 bases and J by 8 bases, with 19 bases between. In DNA form, the CDR3 reads TGCGCCAGCAGCCCGGGGATGGGGGCGCCAGATTCACCCCTCCACTTT. Protein: CASSPGMGAPDSPLHF.

This clonotype was found a few times. The genes are TRBV5-1 and TRBJ1-4, with D unresolved. The CDR3 sequence is 14 residues long. The germline V gene has CDR1 SGHRS and CDR2 YFSETQ. Trimming removed 2 bases at V and 2 bases at J, with 7 bases between. CDR3 residues: CASSLTMTNEKLFF. The CDR3 DNA follows: TGCGCCAGCAGCTTAACGATGACTAATGAAAAACTGTTTTTT.

This clonotype has only a few counts. The chain joins TRBV20-1 to TRBJ2-1; 11 nucleotides agree with TRBD1. V lost 5 bases, J lost 9 bases, and 3 bases stayed unmatched. Germline assignment: CDR1 DFQATT and CDR2 SNEGSKA (reference sequence). The CDR3 is made up of 12 amino acids. In DNA form, the CDR3 reads TGCAGTGCTGGACAGGGGGCGGCTGAGCAGTTCTTC. Protein product: CSAGQGAAEQFF.

The gene calls are TRBV7-2 and TRBJ1-1, with 7 bases identical to TRBD1. The CDR3 has 13 residues. The trim removed 5 bases at V and 5 bases at J, leaving 5 bases unmatched. The germline gives CDR1 SGHTA, CDR2 FQGNSA. The DNA for the CDR3 is TGTGCCAGCAGCGAGGACAGGTTAACTGAAGCTTTCTTT. Its protein product is CASSEDRLTEAFF. The full variable domain, its missing parts supplied by reference TRBV7-2 and TRBJ1-1, is GAGVSQSPSNKVTEKGKDVELRCDPISGHTALYWYRQSLGQGLEFLIYFQGNSAPDKSGLPSDRFSAERTGGSVSTLTIQRTQQEDSAVYLCASSEDRLTEAFFGQGTRLTVV.

The J gene is TRBJ2-1, the V gene TRBV6-2 or TRBV6-3; D possibly uses TRBD1 or TRBD2 (5 bases each). Germline V gene lookup returns CDR1 MNHEY and CDR2 SVGEGT. CDR3 length: 15 amino acids. Trimming stripped 2 bases from V and 4 bases from J, with 12 bases between. The CDR3 DNA reads as TGTGCCAGCAGTTACAGGGCCGGGGCTTACAATGAGCAGTTCTTC. This gives the protein CASSYRAGAYNEQFF.